Listed below are T cell receptor beta chains from one sample, sequenced in a study of blood T cell repertoires in COVID-19. Assay: immunoSEQ multiplex PCR; the TCRdb copy retains only in-frame clones and omits some. The table records about 300,000 clones, more than 70% of them present only once. Sequencing input: peripheral blood. These receptors were taken from a woman aged 25-40 years who had recovered from COVID-19. Both conserved end residues are part of each CDR3. Expanded clones are given a class, and other clones once, few, many or no size at all.

v_gene	abundance	j_gene	CDR3aa
TRBV6-2/TRBV6-3	.	TRBJ1-2	CASSYHQGPSGYGYTF
TRBV5-5	.	TRBJ2-3	CASSLDGGRTDTQYF
TRBV2	.	TRBJ2-2	CASRTRRLNTGELFF
TRBV15	.	TRBJ1-1	CATSRDQNTEAFF
TRBV19	.	TRBJ1-5	CASTNGRGYDQPQHF
TRBV6-2/TRBV6-3	.	TRBJ1-2	CASSYAGAFGYTF
TRBV7-2	.	TRBJ1-5	CASSPQPGSNQPQHF
TRBV14	.	TRBJ1-1	CASSPPRQGAGTEAFF
TRBV3-1/TRBV3-2	.	TRBJ2-2	CASSLGLAVTGELFF
TRBV4-3	once	TRBJ1-4	CASGYSLDPNEKLFF
TRBV6-5	.	TRBJ2-7	CASSPRDYPSEQYF
TRBV28	once	TRBJ2-5	CASRDIRDRETQYF
TRBV7-6	.	TRBJ1-1	CASSLRPGTGFEAFF
TRBV20-1	.	TRBJ1-6	CSASPGGPSPLHF
TRBV2	.	TRBJ1-1	CASSDDTAGYTEAFF
TRBV7-2	few	TRBJ2-5	CASSAQLAGGRQETQYF
TRBV20-1	.	TRBJ2-2	CSASRVPRGELFF
TRBV15	.	TRBJ2-7	CATSRDRQAYEQYF
TRBV5-1	once	TRBJ1-2	CASSLTGEGGYTF
TRBV19	.	TRBJ1-4	CASRRRTGANEKLFF
TRBV18	.	TRBJ2-5	CASSPFAGGSQETQYF
TRBV5-4	.	TRBJ1-1	CASSSFNTEAFF
TRBV5-1	.	TRBJ2-6	CASSFLDRAGANVLTF
TRBV9	.	TRBJ2-3	CASSISGGATDTQYF
TRBV5-1	.	TRBJ1-6	CASSFGTGLNNSPLHF
TRBV29-1	.	TRBJ2-1	CSVGLQYNEQFF
TRBV3-1/TRBV3-2	.	TRBJ1-2	CASSHRGGYTF
TRBV3-1/TRBV3-2	once	TRBJ2-3	CASSQATPRDYHDTDTQYF
TRBV12-3/TRBV12-4	.	TRBJ1-1	CASQGMNTEAFF
TRBV6-1	.	TRBJ2-7	CASSEARQRGETYEQYF
TRBV7-2	.	TRBJ2-5	CASSLVGSGAQETQYF
TRBV6-1	.	TRBJ2-5	CASSDRGEGETQYF
TRBV6-5	.	TRBJ2-7	CASSYSIAGDLEQYF
TRBV5-5	.	TRBJ1-1	CASSRNSAGMNTEAFF
TRBV6-5	.	TRBJ2-6	CASSSRENSGANVLTF
TRBV5-1	.	TRBJ2-2	CASSTTNPNTGELFF
TRBV2	.	TRBJ1-5	CASSDVETSNQPQHF
TRBV5-1	.	TRBJ1-6	CASSLGGTRNSPLHF
TRBV5-4	many	TRBJ1-5	CASSVRNQPQHF
TRBV6-2/TRBV6-3	once	TRBJ1-5	CASSTRQASQPQHF
TRBV5-1	.	TRBJ2-5	CASSLAEQETQYF
TRBV5-1	.	TRBJ2-7	CASSLGGQDTYEQYF
TRBV5-6	few	TRBJ2-3	CASSGGTGFPQYF
TRBV5-6	.	TRBJ1-3	CASSSAGIGNTIYF
TRBV15	.	TRBJ2-5	CATSRDKGYGETQYF
TRBV6-5	.	TRBJ2-3	CASSYSGQGVDTQYF
TRBV7-3	.	TRBJ2-5	CASSLGAGAQETQYF
TRBV5-1	.	TRBJ2-2	CASSGTGSTGELFF
TRBV25-1	.	TRBJ1-1	CASSFSGGEAFF
TRBV19	.	TRBJ2-3	CASSDYRDVTDTQYF
TRBV3-1/TRBV3-2	.	TRBJ2-5	CASSQGTGGEKTQYF
TRBV19	.	TRBJ1-5	CASSHRNQPQHF
TRBV6-5	.	TRBJ2-3	CASSYAGGPVDTQYF
TRBV5-1	.	TRBJ2-7	CASATGPEYEQYF
TRBV7-7	.	TRBJ2-7	CASSSYRGRVGYF